The rows below give T cell receptor beta chains drawn from one sample of a study of Ad26.COV2.S vaccination and SARS-CoV-2 variants. Libraries were prepared by immunoSEQ multiplex PCR; TCRdb keeps only in-frame clonotypes and omits some of them. Among fewer than 400,000 clones listed, less than 90% were seen once. Sample: peripheral blood, taken in a trial of Ad26.COV2.S vaccine versus placebo. The source is a person between 18 and 65 years old who received the Ad26.COV2.S COVID-19 vaccine or a placebo. Both conserved end residues are part of each CDR3. A D gene is named only where the DNA matches it firmly. Not every row has a clone size; where given, it reads once, few, many or a size class.

abundance: NA
j_gene: TRBJ1-2
len: 15
d_gene: TRBD1
v_gene: TRBV7-9
CDR3aa: CASSFTTGGSDGYTF
CDR3nt: TGTGCCAGCAGCTTCACTACAGGGGGCAGCGATGGCTACACCTTC

abundance: NA
j_gene: TRBJ1-2
len: 14
d_gene: NA
v_gene: TRBV24-1
CDR3aa: CATSDSSVNYGYTF
CDR3nt: TGTGCCACCAGTGATTCATCAGTTAACTATGGCTACACCTTC

abundance: NA
j_gene: TRBJ1-1
len: 15
d_gene: NA
v_gene: TRBV18
CDR3aa: CASSPLGRLRTEAFF
CDR3nt: TGTGCCAGCTCACCCCTGGGACGCCTGCGGACTGAAGCTTTCTTT

abundance: NA
j_gene: TRBJ2-5
len: 16
d_gene: NA
v_gene: TRBV29-1
CDR3aa: CSVFVLREPFRQTQYF
CDR3nt: TGCAGCGTTTTTGTATTGAGGGAACCCTTTCGGCAGACCCAGTACTTC

abundance: once
j_gene: TRBJ1-6
len: 16
d_gene: NA
v_gene: TRBV30
CDR3aa: CAWRTRGSSYNSPLHF
CDR3nt: TGTGCCTGGAGGACGAGGGGCAGCTCCTATAATTCACCCCTCCACTTT

abundance: NA
j_gene: TRBJ1-1
len: 14
d_gene: TRBD1
v_gene: TRBV5-1
CDR3aa: CASIQGDDNTEAFF
CDR3nt: TGCGCCAGCATTCAGGGGGATGATAACACTGAAGCTTTCTTT

abundance: NA
j_gene: TRBJ2-2
len: 13
d_gene: NA
v_gene: TRBV7-9
CDR3aa: CASSRRGSGELFF
CDR3nt: TGTGCCAGCAGTCGCCGGGGGTCCGGGGAGCTGTTTTTT

abundance: NA
j_gene: TRBJ2-2
len: 15
d_gene: NA
v_gene: TRBV9
CDR3aa: CASSLTRGRSGELFF
CDR3nt: TGTGCCAGCAGCCTCACTCGGGGGAGGTCCGGGGAGCTGTTTTTT

abundance: NA
j_gene: TRBJ1-2
len: 13
d_gene: NA
v_gene: TRBV12-3/TRBV12-4
CDR3aa: CASSFRQEVRYTF
CDR3nt: TGTGCCAGCAGTTTTCGGCAGGAGGTCCGCTACACCTTC

abundance: NA
j_gene: TRBJ2-5
len: 15
d_gene: TRBD2
v_gene: TRBV11-2
CDR3aa: CASSIWAGEQETQYF
CDR3nt: TGTGCCAGCAGCATCTGGGCGGGGGAGCAAGAGACCCAGTACTTC

abundance: NA
j_gene: TRBJ2-7
len: 12
d_gene: TRBD1
v_gene: TRBV6-6
CDR3aa: CASRQGNYEQYF
CDR3nt: TGTGCCAGCAGACAGGGGAACTACGAGCAGTACTTC

abundance: NA
j_gene: TRBJ1-1
len: 14
d_gene: TRBD1
v_gene: TRBV19
CDR3aa: CASSRQGIYTEAFF
CDR3nt: TGTGCCAGTAGCAGACAGGGGATCTACACTGAAGCTTTCTTT

abundance: NA
j_gene: TRBJ1-1
len: 14
d_gene: TRBD1
v_gene: TRBV5-1
CDR3aa: CASSADRPGTEAFF
CDR3nt: TGCGCCAGCAGCGCGGACAGGCCGGGGACCGAAGCTTTCTTT

abundance: NA
j_gene: TRBJ1-6
len: 13
d_gene: NA
v_gene: TRBV7-9
CDR3aa: CASSLMRNSPLHF
CDR3nt: TGTGCCAGCAGCTTAATGCGGAATTCACCCCTCCACTTT

abundance: NA
j_gene: TRBJ2-1
len: 13
d_gene: NA
v_gene: TRBV7-2
CDR3aa: CASSSPGGSEQFF
CDR3nt: TGTGCCAGCTCCTCCCCGGGGGGCTCTGAGCAGTTCTTC

abundance: NA
j_gene: TRBJ1-3
len: 15
d_gene: NA
v_gene: TRBV15
CDR3aa: CATSRDKGRGNTIYF
CDR3nt: TGTGCCACCAGCAGAGATAAAGGCCGTGGAAACACCATATATTTT

abundance: once
j_gene: TRBJ2-3
len: 16
d_gene: TRBD2
v_gene: TRBV14
CDR3aa: CASSQDQWGGTDTQYF
CDR3nt: TGTGCCAGCAGCCAAGATCAATGGGGGGGAACAGATACGCAGTATTTT

abundance: NA
j_gene: TRBJ1-2
len: 12
d_gene: TRBD1
v_gene: TRBV10-3
CDR3aa: CAIRQGAGGYTF
CDR3nt: TGTGCCATCAGACAGGGGGCGGGAGGCTACACCTTC

abundance: few
j_gene: TRBJ1-1
len: 12
d_gene: NA
v_gene: TRBV5-1
CDR3aa: CASIGVNTEAFF
CDR3nt: TGCGCCAGCATAGGAGTGAACACTGAAGCTTTCTTT

abundance: NA
j_gene: TRBJ2-1
len: 15
d_gene: TRBD1
v_gene: TRBV6-2/TRBV6-3
CDR3aa: CASSYYRDRGNEQFF
CDR3nt: TGTGCCAGCAGTTACTACCGGGACAGGGGCAATGAGCAGTTCTTC

abundance: once
j_gene: TRBJ1-1
len: 14
d_gene: NA
v_gene: TRBV11-3
CDR3aa: CASSLDSGSTEAFF
CDR3nt: TGTGCCAGCAGCTTAGATTCCGGGAGCACTGAAGCTTTCTTT

abundance: NA
j_gene: TRBJ2-2
len: 14
d_gene: NA
v_gene: TRBV3-1/TRBV3-2
CDR3aa: CASSRQVETGELFF
CDR3nt: TGTGCCAGCAGCCGACAGGTTGAGACCGGGGAGCTGTTTTTT

abundance: NA
j_gene: TRBJ1-2
len: 14
d_gene: TRBD1
v_gene: TRBV27
CDR3aa: CASRDRGSSYGYTF
CDR3nt: TGTGCCAGCCGGGACAGGGGCTCGAGCTATGGCTACACCTTC

abundance: NA
j_gene: TRBJ1-3
len: 14
d_gene: NA
v_gene: TRBV30
CDR3aa: CAWSVPAAGNTIYF
CDR3nt: TGTGCCTGGAGTGTACCAGCAGCCGGAAACACCATATATTTT

abundance: NA
j_gene: TRBJ1-1
len: 13
d_gene: TRBD1
v_gene: TRBV2
CDR3aa: CASRTGPNTEAFF
CDR3nt: TGTGCCAGCCGGACAGGGCCGAACACTGAAGCTTTCTTT

abundance: NA
j_gene: TRBJ2-7
len: 16
d_gene: NA
v_gene: TRBV6-2/TRBV6-3
CDR3aa: CASSLSDGTLTYEQYF
CDR3nt: TGTGCCAGCAGTTTGAGCGACGGGACACTGACCTACGAGCAGTACTTC

abundance: once
j_gene: TRBJ2-1
len: 13
d_gene: TRBD2
v_gene: TRBV10-1
CDR3aa: CASSATSGGVKFF
CDR3nt: TGCGCCAGCAGTGCGACTAGCGGGGGAGTGAAGTTCTTC

abundance: NA
j_gene: TRBJ1-3
len: 12
d_gene: NA
v_gene: TRBV9
CDR3aa: CASSVAGGTIYF
CDR3nt: TGTGCCAGCAGCGTAGCGGGCGGCACCATATATTTT

abundance: NA
j_gene: TRBJ1-5
len: 14
d_gene: NA
v_gene: TRBV2
CDR3aa: CASSEYGVRQPQHF
CDR3nt: TGTGCCAGCAGTGAATATGGGGTTCGGCAGCCCCAGCATTTT

abundance: NA
j_gene: TRBJ2-7
len: 13
d_gene: TRBD2
v_gene: TRBV3-1/TRBV3-2
CDR3aa: CASSNAGGKEQYF
CDR3nt: TGTGCCAGCAGCAACGCGGGGGGTAAGGAGCAGTACTTC

abundance: NA
j_gene: TRBJ2-5
len: 11
d_gene: TRBD2
v_gene: TRBV20-1
CDR3aa: CTPGLAETQYF
CDR3nt: TGCACGCCGGGACTAGCTGAGACCCAGTACTTC

abundance: NA
j_gene: TRBJ1-1
len: 15
d_gene: NA
v_gene: TRBV5-1
CDR3aa: CASSPTQFEDTEAFF
CDR3nt: TGCGCCAGCAGCCCCACTCAGTTCGAAGACACTGAAGCTTTCTTT

abundance: NA
j_gene: TRBJ2-1
len: 13
d_gene: NA
v_gene: TRBV5-1
CDR3aa: CASSPRPGYEQFF
CDR3nt: TGCGCCAGCAGCCCGCGCCCCGGTTATGAGCAGTTCTTC

abundance: NA
j_gene: TRBJ1-5
len: 14
d_gene: NA
v_gene: TRBV27
CDR3aa: CASRPGGSNQPQHF
CDR3nt: TGTGCCAGCAGACCGGGGGGTAGCAATCAGCCCCAGCATTTT

abundance: NA
j_gene: TRBJ2-1
len: 12
d_gene: NA
v_gene: TRBV29-1
CDR3aa: CSVATGLNEQFF
CDR3nt: TGCAGCGTAGCTACAGGGCTCAATGAGCAGTTCTTC

abundance: NA
j_gene: TRBJ1-5
len: 15
d_gene: NA
v_gene: TRBV10-3
CDR3aa: CAISQNLDSNQPQHF
CDR3nt: TGTGCCATCAGCCAAAACCTAGATAGCAATCAGCCCCAGCATTTT

abundance: NA
j_gene: TRBJ1-3
len: 14
d_gene: NA
v_gene: TRBV19
CDR3aa: CASSIGGAGNTIYF
CDR3nt: TGTGCCAGTAGTATCGGGGGCGCCGGAAACACCATATATTTT

abundance: NA
j_gene: TRBJ1-1
len: 10
d_gene: NA
v_gene: TRBV27
CDR3aa: CASSFTEAFF
CDR3nt: TGTGCCAGCAGTTTTACAGAAGCTTTCTTT

abundance: NA
j_gene: TRBJ2-7
len: 15
d_gene: TRBD2
v_gene: TRBV27
CDR3aa: CASSLSASGGREQYF
CDR3nt: TGTGCCAGCAGTTTATCAGCTAGCGGGGGTCGGGAGCAGTACTTC

abundance: NA
j_gene: TRBJ1-2
len: 14
d_gene: NA
v_gene: TRBV21-1
CDR3aa: CASSEDSGRHGYTF
CDR3nt: TGTGCCAGCAGTGAGGACAGCGGTCGTCATGGCTACACCTTC

abundance: NA
j_gene: TRBJ2-2
len: 14
d_gene: NA
v_gene: TRBV7-2
CDR3aa: CASSRDFSAGELFF
CDR3nt: TGTGCCAGCAGCCGGGACTTTTCGGCCGGGGAGCTGTTTTTT

abundance: few
j_gene: TRBJ2-4
len: 15
d_gene: NA
v_gene: TRBV30
CDR3aa: CAWSVNGGRKNIQYF
CDR3nt: TGTGCCTGGAGTGTAAACGGGGGCCGTAAAAACATTCAGTACTTC

abundance: NA
j_gene: TRBJ2-1
len: 16
d_gene: NA
v_gene: TRBV4-1
CDR3aa: CASSHLRTSTFSEQFF
CDR3nt: TGCGCCAGCAGCCACCTTAGGACTTCGACCTTTAGCGAGCAGTTCTTC

abundance: NA
j_gene: TRBJ1-2
len: 15
d_gene: TRBD1
v_gene: TRBV6-2/TRBV6-3
CDR3aa: CASSYFTGGDYGYTF
CDR3nt: TGTGCCAGCAGTTACTTTACAGGGGGCGACTATGGCTACACCTTC

abundance: once
j_gene: TRBJ1-6
len: 16
d_gene: TRBD1
v_gene: TRBV19
CDR3aa: CASSPGGRLVDSPLHF
CDR3nt: TGTGCCAGTAGTCCAGGGGGCCGACTCGTCGATTCACCCCTCCACTTT

abundance: NA
j_gene: TRBJ2-7
len: 11
d_gene: NA
v_gene: TRBV29-1
CDR3aa: CSAGSGNEQYF
CDR3nt: TGCAGCGCCGGCTCGGGGAACGAGCAGTACTTC

abundance: once
j_gene: TRBJ1-1
len: 14
d_gene: TRBD1
v_gene: TRBV9
CDR3aa: CASSPGQGRTEAFF
CDR3nt: TGTGCCAGCAGCCCGGGACAGGGTAGGACTGAAGCTTTCTTT

abundance: NA
j_gene: TRBJ1-1
len: 15
d_gene: NA
v_gene: TRBV6-1
CDR3aa: CASSFPGGANTEAFF
CDR3nt: TGTGCCAGCAGTTTCCCCGGGGGGGCGAACACTGAAGCTTTCTTT

abundance: NA
j_gene: TRBJ1-1
len: 16
d_gene: NA
v_gene: TRBV5-4
CDR3aa: CASSWGGSITRTEAFF
CDR3nt: TGTGCCAGCAGCTGGGGCGGGAGTATTACGAGGACTGAAGCTTTCTTT

abundance: NA
j_gene: TRBJ2-2
len: 14
d_gene: NA
v_gene: TRBV20-1
CDR3aa: CSASRIPGTGELFF
CDR3nt: TGCAGTGCTAGTCGTATCCCTGGGACCGGGGAGCTGTTTTTT

abundance: NA
j_gene: TRBJ2-7
len: 14
d_gene: TRBD1
v_gene: TRBV7-9
CDR3aa: CASSVAGTGGEQYF
CDR3nt: TGTGCCAGCAGCGTTGCCGGGACAGGGGGCGAGCAGTACTTC

abundance: NA
j_gene: TRBJ1-3
len: 15
d_gene: NA
v_gene: TRBV6-5
CDR3aa: CASSYEASPRNTIYF
CDR3nt: TGTGCCAGCAGTTATGAGGCCTCTCCCCGAAACACCATATATTTT

abundance: NA
j_gene: TRBJ2-3
len: 12
d_gene: TRBD2
v_gene: TRBV5-1
CDR3aa: CATGTSPDTQYF
CDR3nt: TGCGCCACCGGGACTAGCCCGGATACGCAGTATTTT

abundance: NA
j_gene: TRBJ2-2
len: 12
d_gene: NA
v_gene: TRBV7-8
CDR3aa: CASSPNTGELFF
CDR3nt: TGTGCCAGCAGCCCCAACACCGGGGAGCTGTTTTTT

abundance: NA
j_gene: TRBJ1-4
len: 13
d_gene: NA
v_gene: TRBV18
CDR3aa: CASSRDILEKLFF
CDR3nt: TGTGCCAGCTCACGGGACATCCTTGAAAAACTGTTTTTT

abundance: NA
j_gene: TRBJ1-1
len: 17
d_gene: NA
v_gene: TRBV6-2/TRBV6-3
CDR3aa: CASSPDRIRSWNTEAFF
CDR3nt: TGTGCCAGCAGCCCTGACAGGATCCGTAGTTGGAACACTGAAGCTTTCTTT

abundance: NA
j_gene: TRBJ2-7
len: 16
d_gene: TRBD1
v_gene: TRBV7-2
CDR3aa: CASSYRRTGGLDEQYF
CDR3nt: TGTGCCAGCAGCTACCGCCGAACAGGGGGCTTAGACGAGCAGTACTTC

abundance: NA
j_gene: TRBJ1-2
len: 15
d_gene: TRBD1
v_gene: TRBV7-2
CDR3aa: CASGGRGLEGYGYTF
CDR3nt: TGTGCCAGCGGGGGCAGGGGGCTAGAGGGCTATGGCTACACCTTC